These 13 T cell receptor beta chains share one sample of origin, sequenced in a study of blood T cell repertoires in COVID-19. Sequenced by immunoSEQ multiplex PCR; TCRdb stores in-frame clones only, minus some. The repertoire holds 150,000 to 200,000 clones, with around 80% as singletons. The sequenced sample consisted of peripheral blood. These receptors were obtained from a woman aged 40 to 55 with COVID-19, enrolled during active disease.

This clone was counted a few times. V is TRBV29-1 and J is TRBJ1-1; D perhaps matches TRBD1 (6 bases). CDR1 is SQVTM, CDR2 ANQGSEA, per germline. The CDR3 has 13 amino acids. V lost 7 bases, J lost 0 bases, and 12 bases lay in between. CDR3 coding DNA: TGCAGCGGAGAGGGGGGGGTGAACACTGAAGCTTTCTTT. Translation: CSGEGGVNTEAFF.

The rearrangement links TRBV5-1 to TRBJ1-4, with 7 bases lining up with TRBD1. CDR3 length: 13 amino acids. Germline loops: CDR1 SGHRS, CDR2 YFSETQ. The junction had 3 bases not matched to a gene; V was cut back by 5 bases and J by 5 bases. As DNA, the CDR3 is TGCGCCAGCAGAGGGGGCCCGAATGAAAAACTGTTTTTT. Residues: CASRGGPNEKLFF.

The rearrangement links TRBV14 to TRBJ2-3; D perhaps matches TRBD2 (6 bases). The CDR3 consists of 17 residues. V was cut by 1 base and J by 5 bases, with 19 bases left in between. CDR1 is SGHDN, CDR2 FVKESK, per germline. The CDR3 DNA follows: TGTGCCAGCAGCCAAGCTGGCGGGGACCGTGCACGAGATACGCAGTATTTT. Its translation: CASSQAGGDRARDTQYF.

The rearrangement links TRBV18 to TRBJ2-7; 9 positions agree with TRBD1. The germline CDR1 and CDR2 sequences are KGHSH and LQKENI. The CDR3 has 14 amino acids. The J segment lost 5 bases and the V segment lost 6 bases, leaving 8 bases of the junction unmatched. CDR3 region: CASSAGTGIHEQYF. For the CDR3, the DNA is TGTGCCAGCTCCGCCGGGACAGGGATCCACGAGCAGTACTTC.

This chain uses TRBV28 with TRBJ1-3; D not resolved. There are 14 residues in the CDR3. V shed 3 bases and J shed 0 bases, with 6 bases lying between them. CDR1 MDHEN and CDR2 SYDVKM come from the germline V gene. The DNA for the CDR3 is TGTGCCAGCAGTTTGGCCAGCTCTGGAAACACCATATATTTT. Translated: CASSLASSGNTIYF.

This clone was detected a few times. J is TRBJ1-3 and V is TRBV18; D call uncertain. The CDR3 sequence is 14 residues long. V was cut by 3 bases and J by 3 bases, with 9 bases left in between. CDR1 is KGHSH, CDR2 LQKENI, per germline. CDR3: CASSPEGYGNTIYF. CDR3 bases: TGTGCCAGCTCACCGGAGGGATATGGAAACACCATATATTTT.

V gene TRBV6-5 combines with J gene TRBJ1-4; no reliable D call. CDR3 length: 15 amino acids. Trimming removed 2 bases from V and 4 bases from J, with 11 bases in between. CDR1 and CDR2 (germline): MNHEY, SVGAGI. The CDR3 loop reads CASSYREEINEKLFF. In nucleotides, the CDR3 is TGTGCCAGCAGTTACCGGGAGGAGATTAATGAAAAACTGTTTTTT.

The CDR3 is CASSANRGREKLFF. CDR3 DNA: TGTGCCAGCTCGGCCAACAGGGGGCGGGAAAAACTGTTTTTT. The chain has TRBV18 and TRBJ1-4; 9 bases are a match to TRBD1. Germline V gene sequence: CDR1 KGHSH, CDR2 LQKENI. V trimming: 6 bases; J trimming: 8 bases; junction bases outside the gene matches: 7. The CDR3 covers 14 residues. The full variable domain, in which reference TRBV18 and TRBJ1-4 provide the parts outside the CDR3, is NAGVMQNPRHLVRRRGQEARLRCSPMKGHSHVYWYRQLPEEGLKFMVYLQKENIIDESGMPKERFSAEFPKEGPSILRIQQVVRGDSAAYFCASSANRGREKLFFGSGTQLSVL.

The V gene is TRBV2, the J gene TRBJ2-1; D call uncertain. In germline, CDR1 is SNHLY, CDR2 FYNNEI. V was trimmed by 3 bases and J by 7 bases, leaving 10 bases between them. There are 13 residues in the CDR3. CDR3 amino acids: CASSDSLFNEQFF. CDR3 coding DNA: TGTGCCAGCAGTGATAGCCTCTTTAATGAGCAGTTCTTC.

V and J are TRBV24-1 and TRBJ2-1, with TRBD1 matching over 11 bases. Germline CDR1 and CDR2: KGHDR and SFDVKD. V gave up 3 bases and J gave up 8 bases; unmatched junction bases: 8. This CDR3 is 16 amino acids long. The CDR3 loop is CATSDDGQGAYDEQFF. CDR3 nucleotides: TGTGCCACCAGTGATGATGGACAGGGGGCTTATGATGAGCAGTTCTTC.

The chain links TRBV7-9 to TRBJ1-5; 7 bases map to TRBD1. Per the germline V gene, CDR1 is SEHNR and CDR2 is FQNEAQ (reference sequence). The length of the CDR3 is 16 residues. V was clipped by 5 bases and J by 7 bases; unmatched bases: 14. CDR3 nucleotides: TGTGCCAGCAGCAAATCCGGGACAGCCCTGGGGCAGCCCCAGCATTTT. This gives the protein CASSKSGTALGQPQHF.

The chain combines TRBV7-6 with TRBJ1-5; D possibly corresponds to TRBD1 (5 bases). Germline CDR1 SGHVS, CDR2 FNYEAQ. This CDR3 is built from 15 residues. V was shortened by 1 base and J by 5 bases, with 12 bases between the two germline ends. The CDR3 DNA reads TGTGCCAGCAGCTTAGGTGGAGGAGGGGATCAGCCCCAGCATTTT. Translating gives CASSLGGGGDQPQHF.

V is TRBV10-3 and J is TRBJ1-2; tentative D call: TRBD1 (6 bases). V lost 2 bases to trimming and J lost 4 bases, with 11 bases between them. Germline values: CDR1 ENHRY, CDR2 SYGVKD. The CDR3 totals 14 residues. As DNA, the CDR3 is TGTGCCATCAGTGAGGGGGACATGCCCTATGGCTACACCTTC. Protein product: CAISEGDMPYGYTF.